This T cell receptor beta chain was identified in a study of blood T cell repertoires in COVID-19. Study-level background: The United States, Italy and Spain provided the acute and convalescent COVID-19 samples. The cDNA or gDNA used as material had been derived from T cells, B-cell-depleted T cells, or PBMCs.

Germline V lookup: CDR1 SGHRS, CDR2 YFSETQ. V was trimmed by 1 base and J by 8 bases, leaving 15 bases between them. CDR3 length equals 15 residues. The assay was immunoSEQ multiplex PCR, and TCRdb's table has in-frame clones only and misses some. The sample contains approximately 100,000 clones, 75% to 90% of which appear only once. The receptor was isolated from a woman in her seventies with active or convalescent COVID-19. The rearrangement uses TRBV5-1 and TRBJ1-4; TRBD1 is a possible D gene (5 bases). Sequenced material: peripheral blood. CDR3 DNA: TGCGCCAGCAGCTTGCGAGCAGGGTCGGAGGAAAAACTGTTTTTT. It translates to CASSLRAGSEEKLFF.